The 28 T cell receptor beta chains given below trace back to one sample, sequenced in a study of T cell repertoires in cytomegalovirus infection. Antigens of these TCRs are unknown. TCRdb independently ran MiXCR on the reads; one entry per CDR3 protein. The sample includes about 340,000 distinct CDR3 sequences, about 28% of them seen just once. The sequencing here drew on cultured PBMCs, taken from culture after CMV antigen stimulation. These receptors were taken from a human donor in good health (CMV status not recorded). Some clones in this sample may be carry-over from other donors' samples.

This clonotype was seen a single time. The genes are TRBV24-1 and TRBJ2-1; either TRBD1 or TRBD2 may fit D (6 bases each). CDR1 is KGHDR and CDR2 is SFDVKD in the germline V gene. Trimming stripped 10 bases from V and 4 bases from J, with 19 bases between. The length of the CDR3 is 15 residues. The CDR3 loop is CATSNSRGVYNEQFF. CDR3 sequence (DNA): TGTGCCACTTCTAATAGTAGGGGGGTTTACAATGAGCAGTTCTTC.

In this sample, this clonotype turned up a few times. The CDR3 coding sequence is TGTGCCAGCAGCCCCGCGAAGGGCGGGGAGCTGTTTTTT. Amino acids: CASSPAKGGELFF. The chain links TRBV7-3 to TRBJ2-2; D unresolved. This CDR3 has 13 amino acids. V was clipped by 5 bases and J by 7 bases, with 11 bases between them. CDR1 and CDR2 (germline): SGHTA, FQGTGA.

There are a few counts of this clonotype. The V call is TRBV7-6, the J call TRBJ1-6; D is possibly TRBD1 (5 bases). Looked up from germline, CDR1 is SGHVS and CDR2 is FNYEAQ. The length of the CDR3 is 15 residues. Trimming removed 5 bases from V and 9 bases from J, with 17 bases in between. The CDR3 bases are TGTGCCAGCAGCCCCCGGGGCGCCACGACTTCACCCCTCCACTTT. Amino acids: CASSPRGATTSPLHF. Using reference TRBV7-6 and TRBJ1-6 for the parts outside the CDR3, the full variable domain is GAGVSQSPRYKVTKRGQDVALRCDPISGHVSLYWYRQALGQGPEFLTYFNYEAQQDKSGLPNDRFSAERPEGSISTLTIQRTEQRDSAMYRCASSPRGATTSPLHFGNGTRLTVT.

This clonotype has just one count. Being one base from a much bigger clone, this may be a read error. CDR3 protein: CTSSADPRAQYF. The CDR3 DNA sequence: TGTACCAGCAGTGCAGATCCCCGAGCGCAGTATTTT. This chain links TRBV28 with TRBJ2-3, with D unresolved. The CDR3 has 12 residues. Per germline, CDR1 MDHEN and CDR2 SYDVKM. The full variable domain, with the rest looked up from reference TRBV28 and TRBJ2-3, is DVKVTQSSRYLVKRTGEKVFLECVQDMDHENMFWYRQDPGLGLRLIYFSYDVKMKEKGDIPEGYSVSREKKERFSLILESASTNQTSMYLCTSSADPRAQYFGPGTRLTVL.

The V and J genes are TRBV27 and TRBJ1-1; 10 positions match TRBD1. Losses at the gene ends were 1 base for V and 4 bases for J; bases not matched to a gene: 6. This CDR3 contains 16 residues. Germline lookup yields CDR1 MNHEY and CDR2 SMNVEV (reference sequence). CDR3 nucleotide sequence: TGTGCCAGCAGTTTATACCGGGACAGGGGAGTCACTGAAGCTTTCTTT. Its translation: CASSLYRDRGVTEAFF.

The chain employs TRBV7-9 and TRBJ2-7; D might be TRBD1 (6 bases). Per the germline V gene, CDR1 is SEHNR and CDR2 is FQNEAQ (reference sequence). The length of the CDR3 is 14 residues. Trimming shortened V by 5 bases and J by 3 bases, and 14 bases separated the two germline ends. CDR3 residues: CASSRWDIDYEQYF. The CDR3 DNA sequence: TGTGCCAGCAGCCGGTGGGACATCGACTACGAGCAGTACTTC.

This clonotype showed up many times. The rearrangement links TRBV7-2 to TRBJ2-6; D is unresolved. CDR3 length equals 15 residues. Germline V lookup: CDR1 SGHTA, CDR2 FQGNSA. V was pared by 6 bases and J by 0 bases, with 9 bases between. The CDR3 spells CASSLLFSGANVLTF. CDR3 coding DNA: TGTGCCAGCAGTTTGCTATTCTCTGGGGCCAACGTCCTGACTTTC.

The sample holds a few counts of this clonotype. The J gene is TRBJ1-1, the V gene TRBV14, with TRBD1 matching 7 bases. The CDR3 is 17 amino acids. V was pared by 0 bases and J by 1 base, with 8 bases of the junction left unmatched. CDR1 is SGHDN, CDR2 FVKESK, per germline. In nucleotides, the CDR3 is TGTGCCAGCAGCCAAGACCCCCGGAGGGGGCAGAACACTGAAGCTTTCTTT. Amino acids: CASSQDPRRGQNTEAFF.

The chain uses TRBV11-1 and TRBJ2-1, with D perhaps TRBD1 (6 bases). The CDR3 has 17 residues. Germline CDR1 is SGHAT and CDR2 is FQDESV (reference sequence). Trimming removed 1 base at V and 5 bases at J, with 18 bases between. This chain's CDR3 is CASSLEGEQGWNNEQFF. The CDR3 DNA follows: TGTGCCAGCAGCTTAGAGGGGGAGCAGGGGTGGAACAATGAGCAGTTCTTC.

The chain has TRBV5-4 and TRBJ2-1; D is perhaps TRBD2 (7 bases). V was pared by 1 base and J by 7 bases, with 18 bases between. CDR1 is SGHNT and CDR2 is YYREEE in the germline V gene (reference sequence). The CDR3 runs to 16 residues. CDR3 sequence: CASSLPGVAGRNEQFF. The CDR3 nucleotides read TGTGCCAGCAGCTTGCCAGGGGTAGCGGGTCGGAATGAGCAGTTCTTC.

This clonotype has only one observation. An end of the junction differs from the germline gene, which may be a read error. CDR3 region: CASSQEGTVYEQYF. DNA for the CDR3: TGTGCCAGCAGCCAAGAAGGGACAGTCTACGAGCAGTACTTT. V is TRBV4-2 and J is TRBJ2-7; 7 nucleotides agree with TRBD1. CDR3 length: 14 residues. Germline V gives CDR1 LGHNA, CDR2 YNFKEQ.

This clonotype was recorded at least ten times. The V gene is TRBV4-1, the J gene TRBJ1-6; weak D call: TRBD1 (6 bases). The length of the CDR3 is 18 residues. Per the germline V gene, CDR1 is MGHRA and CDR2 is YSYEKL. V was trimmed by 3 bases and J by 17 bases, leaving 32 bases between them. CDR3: CASSQPTFTGTPRKSVHF. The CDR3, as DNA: TGCGCCAGCAGCCAGCCCACTTTCACGGGGACACCCCGTAAATCGGTCCACTTT.

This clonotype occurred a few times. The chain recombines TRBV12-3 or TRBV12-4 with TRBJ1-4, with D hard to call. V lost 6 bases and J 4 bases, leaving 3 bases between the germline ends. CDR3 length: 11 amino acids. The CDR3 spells CASRINEKLFF. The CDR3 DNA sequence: TGTGCCAGCAGAATTAATGAAAAACTGTTTTTT.

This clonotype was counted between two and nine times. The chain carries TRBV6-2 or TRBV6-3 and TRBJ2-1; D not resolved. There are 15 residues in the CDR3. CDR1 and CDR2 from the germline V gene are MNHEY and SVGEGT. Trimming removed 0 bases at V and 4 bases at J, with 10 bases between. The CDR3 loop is CASSYSPDEYNEQFF. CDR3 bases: TGTGCCAGCAGTTACTCGCCGGACGAGTACAATGAGCAGTTCTTC.

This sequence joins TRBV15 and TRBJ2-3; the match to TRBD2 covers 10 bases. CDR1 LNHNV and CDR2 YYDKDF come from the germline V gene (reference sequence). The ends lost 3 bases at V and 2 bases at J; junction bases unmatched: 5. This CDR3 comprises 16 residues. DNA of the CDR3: TGTGCCACCAGCAGGCTAGCGGGAGCCGCCACAGATACGCAGTATTTT. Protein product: CATSRLAGAATDTQYF.

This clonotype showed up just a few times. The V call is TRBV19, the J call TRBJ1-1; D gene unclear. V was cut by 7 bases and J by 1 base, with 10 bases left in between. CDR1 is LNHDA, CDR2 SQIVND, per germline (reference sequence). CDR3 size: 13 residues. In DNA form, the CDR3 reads TGTGCCAGTATGAAACAATCGAACACTGAAGCTTTCTTT. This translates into CASMKQSNTEAFF.

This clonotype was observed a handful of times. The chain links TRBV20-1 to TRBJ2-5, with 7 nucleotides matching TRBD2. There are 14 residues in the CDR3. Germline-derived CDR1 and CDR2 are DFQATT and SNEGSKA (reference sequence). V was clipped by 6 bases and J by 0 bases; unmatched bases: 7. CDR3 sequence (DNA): TGCAGTGCAGGCGGGAGATTAAACCAAGAGACCCAGTACTTC. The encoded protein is CSAGGRLNQETQYF.

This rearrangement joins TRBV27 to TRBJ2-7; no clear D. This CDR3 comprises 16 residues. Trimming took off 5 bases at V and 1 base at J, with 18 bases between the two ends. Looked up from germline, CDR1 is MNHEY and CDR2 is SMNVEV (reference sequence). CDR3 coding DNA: TGTGCCAGCAGTCCCTCCTACACGCAGGTATCCTACGAGCAGTACTTC. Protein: CASSPSYTQVSYEQYF.

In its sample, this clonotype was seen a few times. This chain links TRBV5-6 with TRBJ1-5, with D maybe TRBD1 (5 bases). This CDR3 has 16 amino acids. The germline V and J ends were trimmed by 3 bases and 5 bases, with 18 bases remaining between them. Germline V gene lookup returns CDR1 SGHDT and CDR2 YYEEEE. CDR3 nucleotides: TGTGCCAGCAGCTCCAACGCGGGGGACTGGGATCAGCCCCAGCATTTT. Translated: CASSSNAGDWDQPQHF.

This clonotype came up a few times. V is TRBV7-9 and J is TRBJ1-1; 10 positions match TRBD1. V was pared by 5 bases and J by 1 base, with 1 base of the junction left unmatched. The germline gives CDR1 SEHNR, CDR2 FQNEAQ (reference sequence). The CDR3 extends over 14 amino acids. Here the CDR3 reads CASSRQGANTEAFF. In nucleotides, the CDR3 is TGTGCCAGCAGCCGACAGGGGGCGAACACTGAAGCTTTCTTT.

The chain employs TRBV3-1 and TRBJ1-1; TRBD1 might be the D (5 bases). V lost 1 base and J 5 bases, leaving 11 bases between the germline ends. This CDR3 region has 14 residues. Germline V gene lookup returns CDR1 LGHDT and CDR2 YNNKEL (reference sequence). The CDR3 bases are TGTGCCAGCAGCCAAGTAGGGGAAAGGACTGAAGCTTTCTTT. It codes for CASSQVGERTEAFF. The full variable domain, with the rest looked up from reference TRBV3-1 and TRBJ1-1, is DTAVSQTPKYLVTQMGNDKSIKCEQNLGHDTMYWYKQDSKKFLKIMFSYNNKELIINETVPNRFSPKSPDKAHLNLHINSLELGDSAVYFCASSQVGERTEAFFGQGTRLTVV.

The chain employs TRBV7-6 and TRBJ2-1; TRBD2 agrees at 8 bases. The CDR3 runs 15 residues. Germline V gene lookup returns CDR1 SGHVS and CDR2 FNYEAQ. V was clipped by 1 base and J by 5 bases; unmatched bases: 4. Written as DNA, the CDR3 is TGTGCCAGCAGCTTAGGTGGGACTAGTGACAATGAGCAGTTCTTC. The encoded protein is CASSLGGTSDNEQFF.

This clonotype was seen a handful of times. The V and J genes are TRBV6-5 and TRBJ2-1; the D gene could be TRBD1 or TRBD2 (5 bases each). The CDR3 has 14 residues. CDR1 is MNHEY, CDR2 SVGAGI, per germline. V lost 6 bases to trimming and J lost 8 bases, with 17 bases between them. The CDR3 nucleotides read TGTGCCAGCAGCCGGGACCCTACAAGAGATGAGCAGTTCTTC. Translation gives CASSRDPTRDEQFF.

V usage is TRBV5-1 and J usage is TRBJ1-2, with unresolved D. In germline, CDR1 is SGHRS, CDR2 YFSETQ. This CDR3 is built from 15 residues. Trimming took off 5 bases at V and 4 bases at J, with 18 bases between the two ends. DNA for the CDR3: TGCGCCAGCAGACCGGACGCCGGTGGGTCCTATGGCTACACCTTC. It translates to CASRPDAGGSYGYTF.

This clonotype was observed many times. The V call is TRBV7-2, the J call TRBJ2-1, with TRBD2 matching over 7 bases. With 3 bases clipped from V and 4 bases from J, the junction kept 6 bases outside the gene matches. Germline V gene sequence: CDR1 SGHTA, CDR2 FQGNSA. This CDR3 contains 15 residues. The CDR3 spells CASSFGSSGYNEQFF. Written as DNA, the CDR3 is TGTGCCAGCAGCTTCGGTTCTAGCGGTTACAATGAGCAGTTCTTC.

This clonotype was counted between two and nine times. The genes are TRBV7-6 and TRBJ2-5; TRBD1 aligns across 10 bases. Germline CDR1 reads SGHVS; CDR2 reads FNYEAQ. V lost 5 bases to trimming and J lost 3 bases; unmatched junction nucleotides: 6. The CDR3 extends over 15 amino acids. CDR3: CASSRGTGAKETQYF. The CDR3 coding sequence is TGTGCCAGCAGCCGCGGGACAGGGGCCAAAGAGACCCAGTACTTC.

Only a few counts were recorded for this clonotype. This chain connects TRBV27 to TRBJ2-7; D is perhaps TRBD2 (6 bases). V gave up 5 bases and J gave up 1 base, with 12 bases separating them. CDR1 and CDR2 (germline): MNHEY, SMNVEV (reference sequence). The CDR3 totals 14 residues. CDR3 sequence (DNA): TGTGCCAGCAGTGCCGGGACTCCGTCCTACGAGCAGTACTTC. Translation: CASSAGTPSYEQYF.

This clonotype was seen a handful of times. The CDR3 loop reads CSARGLRTAMNTEAFF. DNA for the CDR3: TGCAGTGCTAGAGGCCTCAGGACAGCTATGAACACTGAAGCTTTCTTT. This rearrangement joins TRBV20-1 to TRBJ1-1; D is possibly TRBD1 (6 bases). The V gene lost 1 base and the J gene lost 0 bases, with 15 bases spanning the gap. Germline V gene sequence: CDR1 DFQATT, CDR2 SNEGSKA (reference sequence). This CDR3 is built from 16 residues.